Given below is one T cell receptor (beta chain) in context. Its antigen is unknown. Assay used: immunoSEQ multiplex PCR; TCRdb lists only in-frame clones, some missing. The profile shows around 51,000 clones, around 85% of them singletons. The entry originates in a study of T cell clones after liver transplantation. Study-wide points: In 5 of 8 subjects, circulating graft-donor-reactive CD4 TCRbeta sequences fell significantly after transplant.

The CDR3 runs 14 residues. With 4 bases removed from V and 8 bases from J, the gap between germline ends came to 15 bases. Per the germline V gene, CDR1 is SGHVS and CDR2 is FNYEAQ. V and J are TRBV7-6 and TRBJ2-1, with D hard to call. Source: CD8+ T cells from blood, taken 12 months after liver transplant. The source is a human patient who received a liver transplant. Some T cells may be transferred from the graft donor. The CDR3 spells CASSSEGLPDEQFF. Written as DNA, the CDR3 is TGTGCCAGCAGCTCTGAAGGGCTTCCCGATGAGCAGTTCTTC.